These 10 T cell receptor beta chains were sequenced from one sample in a study of T cell repertoires in cytomegalovirus infection. TCRdb ran MiXCR on the reads and lists one entry per CDR3 protein. The table lists 200,000 to 250,000 distinct CDR3 sequences, roughly 23% of them singletons. The material sequenced was CD8+ T cells from PBMCs. These receptors were collected from a human donor in good health (CMV status not recorded). Some clones in this sample may be carry-over from other donors' samples.

This clonotype came up a few times. V gene TRBV20-1 combines with J gene TRBJ2-3; TRBD2 matches 10 bases. Germline CDR1 and CDR2: DFQATT and SNEGSKA (reference sequence). The V gene end was trimmed by 0 bases and the J gene end by 6 bases; junction bases not matched to a gene: 12. The CDR3 spans 17 residues. DNA of the CDR3: TGCAGTGCTAGAGATCTCCAAGGACTAGCGGATCTTGATACGCAGTATTTT. As protein: CSARDLQGLADLDTQYF.

About this clonotype: Being one base from a much bigger clone, this may be a read error. The chain recombines TRBV7-2 with TRBJ2-7; D might be TRBD2 (7 bases). The CDR3 sequence is 15 residues long. Between the trimmed V and J ends, which lost 4 bases and 0 bases, there was a span of 13 bases. Germline-derived CDR1 and CDR2 are SGHTA and FQGNSA. The CDR3 reads CASSSSRGGSYEQYF. For the CDR3, the DNA is TGTGCCAGCAGCTCCTCTAGGGGGGGCTCCTACGAGCAGTACTTC.

This clonotype has just a few counts. This chain connects TRBV28 to TRBJ1-2, with D tentatively TRBD1 (6 bases). Germline CDR1 is MDHEN and CDR2 is SYDVKM. The CDR3 is 17 amino acids. Deletions cut 2 bases from V and 0 bases from J, with 16 bases between. The CDR3, as DNA: TGTGCCAGCAGTTTACTGATGAGCAGACAGGCTAACTATGGCTACACCTTC. Translating gives CASSLLMSRQANYGYTF.

The gene calls are TRBV28 and TRBJ2-4, with a weak D call TRBD2 (6 bases). The CDR3 has 14 residues. V lost 6 bases to trimming and J lost 8 bases, with 17 bases between them. Germline lookup yields CDR1 MDHEN and CDR2 SYDVKM. Here the CDR3 reads CASSLGRWGDIQYF. The CDR3 DNA is TGTGCCAGCAGCCTAGGACGGTGGGGGGACATTCAGTACTTC.

This clonotype was seen ten or more times. This rearrangement joins TRBV7-9 to TRBJ1-2; tentative D call: TRBD1 (6 bases). Germline V gene lookup returns CDR1 SEHNR and CDR2 FQNEAQ (reference sequence). The CDR3 totals 16 residues. V was clipped by 2 bases and J by 4 bases, with 17 bases between them. The CDR3 loop reads CASSLTRQETVYGYTF. CDR3 nucleotide sequence: TGTGCCAGCAGCTTAACACGACAGGAGACTGTCTATGGCTACACCTTC.

The sample holds a few counts of this clonotype. The chain employs TRBV29-1 and TRBJ2-2, with 7 positions matching TRBD1. The CDR3 extends over 13 amino acids. Germline-derived CDR1 and CDR2 are SQVTM and ANQGSEA. Unmatched junction bases numbered 1, after V lost 3 bases and J lost 3 bases. CDR3 in DNA: TGCAGCGTTGACACAGGGGACACCGGGGAGCTGTTTTTT. Translated: CSVDTGDTGELFF.

This clonotype was seen only a few times. This sequence joins TRBV19 and TRBJ1-1, with unresolved D. Germline-derived CDR1 and CDR2 are LNHDA and SQIVND (reference sequence). The V and J ends lost 3 bases and 0 bases respectively, with 11 bases between them. This CDR3 spans 15 amino acids. CDR3 residues: CASSISEIMNTEAFF. The CDR3 DNA sequence: TGTGCCAGTAGTATTAGCGAGATTATGAACACTGAAGCTTTCTTT. The full variable domain, with the rest looked up from reference TRBV19 and TRBJ1-1, is DGGITQSPKYLFRKEGQNVTLSCEQNLNHDAMYWYRQDPGQGLRLIYYSQIVNDFQKGDIAEGYSVSREKKESFPLTVTSAQKNPTAFYLCASSISEIMNTEAFFGQGTRLTVV.

This clonotype was seen repeatedly, ten times or more. V gene TRBV28 combines with J gene TRBJ2-3; D unclear. The germline V gene encodes CDR1 MDHEN and CDR2 SYDVKM. V lost 5 bases and J 0 bases, leaving 12 bases between the germline ends. The CDR3 consists of 15 residues. CDR3 protein: CASSTPLASTDTQYF. Here the CDR3 DNA reads TGTGCCAGCAGTACACCTCTTGCCAGCACAGATACGCAGTATTTT.

The chain combines TRBV7-6 with TRBJ2-1, with 7 bases matching TRBD2. This CDR3 region has 14 residues. Per the germline V gene, CDR1 is SGHVS and CDR2 is FNYEAQ. With V trimmed by 1 base and J by 14 bases, 11 bases remained unmatched. CDR3 nucleotides: TGTGCCAGCAGCTTAGGGGGGGGGGTATTATGGAAGTTCTTC. It encodes CASSLGGGVLWKFF.

This clonotype was detected only a few times. The V and J genes are TRBV2 and TRBJ2-5; D may be TRBD2 (6 bases). V was pared by 6 bases and J by 5 bases, with 16 bases between. This CDR3 is built from 14 residues. In germline, CDR1 is SNHLY, CDR2 FYNNEI. The CDR3 here is CASRPGLGWETQYF. The DNA of the CDR3 is TGTGCCAGCAGGCCGGGACTGGGGTGGGAGACCCAGTACTTC.